The rows below give T cell receptor beta chains drawn from one sample of a study of OX40 agonist ivuxolimab in advanced cancers. Data came from immunoSEQ multiplex PCR; TCRdb stores just in-frame clones and leaves some out. This sample has some 25,000 clones, with 65% to 80% found just once. The sample here was CD4+ or CD8+ T cells sorted from blood, taken in a trial of the OX40 agonist ivuxolimab. Every receptor here comes from an adult with an advanced solid tumor such as melanoma, head and neck, liver or kidney cancer. Both conserved end residues are part of each CDR3. D genes are given only for firm matches. Size is stated for part of the rows, as once, few or many counts, or as a class when the clone is expanded.

DNA: TGCGCCAGCAGACCTACGAGGGAGGTCTCCTACGAGCAGTACTTC; CDR3: CASRPTREVSYEQYF; D: NA; V: TRBV4-1; size: NA; J: TRBJ2-7
DNA: TGTGCCACCAACCCGGTTTCTTCTATCGCGAATTGGTACCAAGAGACCCAGTACTTC; CDR3: CATNPVSSIANWYQETQYF; D: NA; V: TRBV28; size: NA; J: TRBJ2-5
DNA: TGTGCCAGCAGCTTTAGTGGACAGGGGGCCTACGAGCAGTACTTC; CDR3: CASSFSGQGAYEQYF; D: TRBD1; V: TRBV7-9; size: NA; J: TRBJ2-7
DNA: TGTGCCTGGAGTGTACTGGACTACAATGAGCAGTTCTTC; CDR3: CAWSVLDYNEQFF; D: NA; V: TRBV30; size: NA; J: TRBJ2-1
DNA: TGTGCCAGCAGTAAAACTAGCGACCAAGAGACCCAGTACTTC; CDR3: CASSKTSDQETQYF; D: TRBD2; V: TRBV28; size: NA; J: TRBJ2-5
DNA: TGTGCCAGCAGCGGTCGACTAGCGGGAGAGCCGGGGACGTCAGATACGCAGTATTTT; CDR3: CASSGRLAGEPGTSDTQYF; D: TRBD2; V: TRBV7-9; size: NA; J: TRBJ2-3
DNA: TGTGCCAGCACAGTAGACTCTGGAAACACCATATATTTT; CDR3: CASTVDSGNTIYF; D: NA; V: TRBV2; size: few; J: TRBJ1-3
DNA: TGTGCCAGCAGCTCAATCGGGCAAGAGACCCAGTACTTC; CDR3: CASSSIGQETQYF; D: NA; V: TRBV11-3; size: once; J: TRBJ2-5
DNA: TGCGCCAGCAGCCACAGTAGCGGGGGGGCAGATACGCAGTATTTT; CDR3: CASSHSSGGADTQYF; D: TRBD2; V: TRBV4-1; size: NA; J: TRBJ2-3
DNA: TGTGCCAGCAGCTTAGCGGGAGCCTACAATGAGCAGTTCTTC; CDR3: CASSLAGAYNEQFF; D: NA; V: TRBV7-9; size: NA; J: TRBJ2-1
DNA: TGTGCCAGCAGCCCAAGCTACGAGCAGTACTTC; CDR3: CASSPSYEQYF; D: NA; V: TRBV7-9; size: few; J: TRBJ2-7
DNA: TGTGCCAGCAGGGACCGAGGGGGGTCAACCTACGAGCAGTACTTC; CDR3: CASRDRGGSTYEQYF; D: NA; V: TRBV5-5; size: NA; J: TRBJ2-7
DNA: TGTGCCAGCAGCGTAGGACTCAATGAGCAGTTCTTC; CDR3: CASSVGLNEQFF; D: NA; V: TRBV9; size: few; J: TRBJ2-1
DNA: TGTGCCAGCAGCCAAGTTTACAGGGAGCAGTACTTC; CDR3: CASSQVYREQYF; D: NA; V: TRBV14; size: NA; J: TRBJ2-7
DNA: TGCAGCGTGGACAGGCCGAACACCGGGGAGCTGTTTTTT; CDR3: CSVDRPNTGELFF; D: TRBD1; V: TRBV29-1; size: NA; J: TRBJ2-2
DNA: TGCAGCGTTCTATTCTTGGGGTTCTACGAGCAGTACTTC; CDR3: CSVLFLGFYEQYF; D: NA; V: TRBV29-1; size: NA; J: TRBJ2-7
DNA: TGCGCCAGCAGCTGGGGTGTTTCGGCCAAAAACATTCAGTACTTC; CDR3: CASSWGVSAKNIQYF; D: NA; V: TRBV5-1; size: NA; J: TRBJ2-4
DNA: TGTGCCAGCGGGGGACAGGGGGCATTTGCTACGCAGTATTTT; CDR3: CASGGQGAFATQYF; D: TRBD1; V: TRBV7-9; size: NA; J: TRBJ2-3
DNA: TGTGCCATCAGTGGGAACATAGCGGGGGGGACGGTCGACGAGCAGTACTTC; CDR3: CAISGNIAGGTVDEQYF; D: TRBD2; V: TRBV10-3; size: NA; J: TRBJ2-7
DNA: TGTGCCAGCAGCCCAGGGATGTACGGTGACAATGAGCAGTTCTTC; CDR3: CASSPGMYGDNEQFF; D: NA; V: TRBV7-3; size: NA; J: TRBJ2-1
DNA: TGTGCCAGCAGCCCGAGGACTAGCGGGAGGCAAAATGAGCAGTTCTTC; CDR3: CASSPRTSGRQNEQFF; D: TRBD2; V: TRBV7-8; size: NA; J: TRBJ2-1
DNA: TGTGCCAGCACTCCCCTTGCGGTAAAGGGGGAGACCCAGTACTTC; CDR3: CASTPLAVKGETQYF; D: NA; V: TRBV28; size: NA; J: TRBJ2-5
DNA: TGCGCCAGCAGCCAAGCAGGGCCTGGCGACGAGCAGTACTTC; CDR3: CASSQAGPGDEQYF; D: NA; V: TRBV4-1; size: once; J: TRBJ2-7
DNA: TGTGCCAGCAGAGTACTAGCGGGGGGCTACAATGAGCAGTTCTTC; CDR3: CASRVLAGGYNEQFF; D: TRBD2; V: TRBV6-4; size: NA; J: TRBJ2-1
DNA: TGTGCCAGCAGCGACCGACAGGGCCCCTACAATGAGCAGTTCTTC; CDR3: CASSDRQGPYNEQFF; D: TRBD1; V: TRBV9; size: NA; J: TRBJ2-1
DNA: TGCGCCAGCAGCCAAGTCTCGGGCACCGGGGAGCTGTTTTTT; CDR3: CASSQVSGTGELFF; D: NA; V: TRBV4-1; size: NA; J: TRBJ2-2
DNA: TGTGCCAGCAGCCCCCATCGGGGGGGGATTACAGATACGCAGTATTTT; CDR3: CASSPHRGGITDTQYF; D: TRBD2; V: TRBV7-9; size: NA; J: TRBJ2-3
DNA: TGTGCCAGCAGCCAAACCGGGACGGCAAACTATGGCTACACCTTC; CDR3: CASSQTGTANYGYTF; D: NA; V: TRBV4-2; size: NA; J: TRBJ1-2
DNA: TGTGCCAGCAGGCCACCCACCGGGACCAAGTCCTACGAGCAGTACTTC; CDR3: CASRPPTGTKSYEQYF; D: NA; V: TRBV28; size: NA; J: TRBJ2-7
DNA: TGTGCCAGCAGCGTCGGCGGGACAGCTTATGAAAAACTGTTTTTT; CDR3: CASSVGGTAYEKLFF; D: TRBD1; V: TRBV9; size: NA; J: TRBJ1-4
DNA: TGTGCCAGCAGGGACATCCGACGCTATGGCTACACCTTC; CDR3: CASRDIRRYGYTF; D: NA; V: TRBV6-1; size: once; J: TRBJ1-2
DNA: TGCGCCAGCAGCCTCGCCCCCCGGAACAATGAGCAGTTCTTC; CDR3: CASSLAPRNNEQFF; D: NA; V: TRBV5-1; size: NA; J: TRBJ2-1
DNA: TGTGCCAGCAGTGTGGGACATCAGAAGTACTTC; CDR3: CASSVGHQKYF; D: NA; V: TRBV25-1; size: few; J: TRBJ2-7
DNA: TGCAGCGCAGGACAGGGGGATGGCTACACCTTC; CDR3: CSAGQGDGYTF; D: TRBD1; V: TRBV29-1; size: NA; J: TRBJ1-2
DNA: TGTGCCAGCAGTCAAAAGGGGGCGTCTGAAGCTTTCTTT; CDR3: CASSQKGASEAFF; D: TRBD1; V: TRBV2; size: NA; J: TRBJ1-1
DNA: TGTGCCAGCAGCGCAGGGACAGGGGGAAACACCATATATTTT; CDR3: CASSAGTGGNTIYF; D: TRBD1; V: TRBV9; size: once; J: TRBJ1-3
DNA: TGTGCCTGGACGGTTAACACTGAAGCTTTCTTT; CDR3: CAWTVNTEAFF; D: NA; V: TRBV30; size: NA; J: TRBJ1-1
DNA: TGTGCCTCAAGAGGGGCTAGCGGGAACCAAGAGACCCAGTACTTC; CDR3: CASRGASGNQETQYF; D: TRBD2; V: TRBV10-3; size: NA; J: TRBJ2-5
DNA: TGTGCCAGCAGTGAAAGCCAGGGGGCGGTAATAGAGGGCTACACCTTC; CDR3: CASSESQGAVIEGYTF; D: TRBD1; V: TRBV2; size: NA; J: TRBJ1-2
DNA: TGTGCCAGCGGCCTGGACGCCTACGAGCAGTACTTC; CDR3: CASGLDAYEQYF; D: NA; V: TRBV7-6; size: NA; J: TRBJ2-7
DNA: TGTGCCAGCAGCTTTGGCGGGAGAGGTTGGAGCTCCTATAATTCACCCCTCCACTTT; CDR3: CASSFGGRGWSSYNSPLHF; D: NA; V: TRBV7-8; size: NA; J: TRBJ1-6
DNA: TGTGCCAGCAGCTTCGCTAGCATCTCTGGAAACACCATATATTTT; CDR3: CASSFASISGNTIYF; D: NA; V: TRBV7-2; size: once; J: TRBJ1-3
DNA: TGTGCCAGCAGCCGAGGGACAGGGGCTCTTGAGACCCAGTACTTC; CDR3: CASSRGTGALETQYF; D: TRBD1; V: TRBV7-9; size: NA; J: TRBJ2-5
DNA: TGTGCCAGCAGCTTAGGTGCGGGAGGGCTCACAGATACGCAGTATTTT; CDR3: CASSLGAGGLTDTQYF; D: TRBD2; V: TRBV9; size: NA; J: TRBJ2-3
DNA: TGTGCCAGCAGCTTAGAGCTAGCGGGAGGGGAGCAGTACTTC; CDR3: CASSLELAGGEQYF; D: TRBD2; V: TRBV7-9; size: NA; J: TRBJ2-7
DNA: TGTGCCAGCAGTTACTGGGGTGGCGGCAATCAGCCCCAGCATTTT; CDR3: CASSYWGGGNQPQHF; D: NA; V: TRBV6-6; size: NA; J: TRBJ1-5
DNA: TGTGCCAGCAGCCGGGACAGGGGGTCTGGGGCCAACGTCCTGACTTTC; CDR3: CASSRDRGSGANVLTF; D: TRBD1; V: TRBV9; size: NA; J: TRBJ2-6
DNA: TGTGCCATCGGGGGCTCGGACACCGGGGAGCTGTTTTTT; CDR3: CAIGGSDTGELFF; D: NA; V: TRBV10-3; size: NA; J: TRBJ2-2
DNA: TGTGCCAGCAGCTTAAGGGGGCGCGACGAGCAGTACTTC; CDR3: CASSLRGRDEQYF; D: NA; V: TRBV7-3; size: few; J: TRBJ2-7
DNA: TGTGCCATCAGTCTCGACTGGCGGGGGGACCAAGAGACCCAGTACTTC; CDR3: CAISLDWRGDQETQYF; D: TRBD2; V: TRBV10-3; size: NA; J: TRBJ2-5
DNA: TGTGCCAGCAGTCCCCGGACCGGGCGTGAGCAGTTCTTC; CDR3: CASSPRTGREQFF; D: NA; V: TRBV27; size: NA; J: TRBJ2-1
DNA: TGCAGCGTTGAAGGTATCCCAAGAGGACCTGAAGCTTTCTTT; CDR3: CSVEGIPRGPEAFF; D: NA; V: TRBV29-1; size: few; J: TRBJ1-1
DNA: TGTGCCAGCAGCTTATCCCTAAGCTCCTACAATGAGCAGTTCTTC; CDR3: CASSLSLSSYNEQFF; D: NA; V: TRBV7-3; size: NA; J: TRBJ2-1
DNA: TGTGCCAGCAGCCCCAATAGCGGGGGGTCAGAGCAGTTCTTC; CDR3: CASSPNSGGSEQFF; D: TRBD2; V: TRBV9; size: NA; J: TRBJ2-1
DNA: TGTGCCAGTAGTATGGGAAATGGCGAGCAGTACTTC; CDR3: CASSMGNGEQYF; D: NA; V: TRBV19; size: NA; J: TRBJ2-7
DNA: TGTGCCAGCAGCCCCGGGACTAGCGGGAGTTTCCACGAGCAGTACTTC; CDR3: CASSPGTSGSFHEQYF; D: TRBD2; V: TRBV11-2; size: NA; J: TRBJ2-7
DNA: TGTGCCAGCAGCTTGGCAGGGCGGTACGAGCAGTACTTC; CDR3: CASSLAGRYEQYF; D: NA; V: TRBV5-6; size: NA; J: TRBJ2-7
DNA: TGCGCCAGCAGCCAAGGGGGGGCGGCTAGCGGGGCTCCGGCAGATACGCAGTATTTT; CDR3: CASSQGGAASGAPADTQYF; D: TRBD2; V: TRBV4-1; size: few; J: TRBJ2-3
DNA: TGTGCCAGCAGCTCCGAGACAGGGCCGAGGACCGGGGAGCTGTTTTTT; CDR3: CASSSETGPRTGELFF; D: TRBD1; V: TRBV5-5; size: NA; J: TRBJ2-2